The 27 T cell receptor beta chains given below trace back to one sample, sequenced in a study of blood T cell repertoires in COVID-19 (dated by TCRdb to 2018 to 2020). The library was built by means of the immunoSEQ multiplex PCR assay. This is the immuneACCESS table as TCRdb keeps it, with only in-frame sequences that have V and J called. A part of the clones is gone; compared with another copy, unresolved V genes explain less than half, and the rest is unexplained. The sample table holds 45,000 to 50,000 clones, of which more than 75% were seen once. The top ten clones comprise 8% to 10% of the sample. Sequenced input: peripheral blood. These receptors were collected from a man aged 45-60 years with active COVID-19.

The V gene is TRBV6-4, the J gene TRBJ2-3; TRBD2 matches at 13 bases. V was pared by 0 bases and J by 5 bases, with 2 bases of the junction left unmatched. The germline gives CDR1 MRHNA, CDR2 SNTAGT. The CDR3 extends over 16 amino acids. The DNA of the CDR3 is TGTGCCAGCAGTGACTCACTAGCGGGAGGGATAGATACGCAGTATTTT. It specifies CASSDSLAGGIDTQYF.

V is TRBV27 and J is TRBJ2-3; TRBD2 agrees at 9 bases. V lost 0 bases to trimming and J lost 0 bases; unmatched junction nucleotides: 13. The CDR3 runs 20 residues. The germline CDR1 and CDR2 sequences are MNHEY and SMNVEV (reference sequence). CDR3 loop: CASSLSPNQAGGSSTDTQYF. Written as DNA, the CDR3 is TGTGCCAGCAGTTTATCGCCCAATCAAGCGGGGGGAAGTAGCACAGATACGCAGTATTTT.

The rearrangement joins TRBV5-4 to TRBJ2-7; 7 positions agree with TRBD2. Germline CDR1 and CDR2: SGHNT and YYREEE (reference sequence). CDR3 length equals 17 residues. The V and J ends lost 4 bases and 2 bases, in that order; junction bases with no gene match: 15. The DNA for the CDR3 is TGTGCCAGCAGCCCGCTGAAGGTGGGAGGGAGGCCCTACGAGCAGTACTTC. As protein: CASSPLKVGGRPYEQYF. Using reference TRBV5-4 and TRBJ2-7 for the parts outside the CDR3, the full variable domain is ETGVTQSPTHLIKTRGQQVTLRCSSQSGHNTVSWYQQALGQGPQFIFQYYREEENGRGNFPPRFSGLQFPNYSSELNVNALELDDSALYLCASSPLKVGGRPYEQYFGPGTRLTVT.

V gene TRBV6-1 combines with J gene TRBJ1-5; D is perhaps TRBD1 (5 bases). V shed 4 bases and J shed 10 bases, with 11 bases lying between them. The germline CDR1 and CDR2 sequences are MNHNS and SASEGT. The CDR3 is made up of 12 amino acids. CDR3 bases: TGTGCCAGCAGTGGAGCAAGGGGACCCCAGCATTTT. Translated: CASSGARGPQHF.

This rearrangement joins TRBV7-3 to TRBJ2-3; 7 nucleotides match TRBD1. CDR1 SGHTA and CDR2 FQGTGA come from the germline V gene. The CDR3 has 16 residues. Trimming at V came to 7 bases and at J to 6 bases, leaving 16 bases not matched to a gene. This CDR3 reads CASIKNRAGGHDTQYF. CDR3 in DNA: TGTGCCAGCATCAAAAATCGGGCAGGGGGTCACGATACGCAGTATTTT.

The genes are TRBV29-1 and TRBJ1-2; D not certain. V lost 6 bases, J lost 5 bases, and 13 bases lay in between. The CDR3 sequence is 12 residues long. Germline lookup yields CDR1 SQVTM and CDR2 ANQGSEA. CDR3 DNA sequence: TGCAGCGTCGCTAGCCAGGCGTATGGCTACACCTTC. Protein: CSVASQAYGYTF.

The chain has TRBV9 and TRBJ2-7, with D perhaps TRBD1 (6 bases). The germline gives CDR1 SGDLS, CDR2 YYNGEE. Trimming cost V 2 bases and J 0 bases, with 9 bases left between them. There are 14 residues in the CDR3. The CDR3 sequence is CASSVTGFSYEQYF. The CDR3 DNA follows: TGTGCCAGCAGCGTTACAGGGTTCTCCTACGAGCAGTACTTC.

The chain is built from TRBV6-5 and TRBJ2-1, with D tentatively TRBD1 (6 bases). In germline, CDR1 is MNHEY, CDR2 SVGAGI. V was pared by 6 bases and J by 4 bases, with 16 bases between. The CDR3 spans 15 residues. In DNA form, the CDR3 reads TGTGCCAGCAGAAGAGTAGGGGGACAATACAATGAGCAGTTCTTC. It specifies CASRRVGGQYNEQFF.

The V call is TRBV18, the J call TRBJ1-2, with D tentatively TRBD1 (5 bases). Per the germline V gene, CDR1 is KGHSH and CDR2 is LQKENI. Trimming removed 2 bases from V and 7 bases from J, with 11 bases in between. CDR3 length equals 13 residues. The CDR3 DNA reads TGTGCCAGCTCACCAGGGCAGGGAGGTGGCTACACCTTC. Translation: CASSPGQGGGYTF.

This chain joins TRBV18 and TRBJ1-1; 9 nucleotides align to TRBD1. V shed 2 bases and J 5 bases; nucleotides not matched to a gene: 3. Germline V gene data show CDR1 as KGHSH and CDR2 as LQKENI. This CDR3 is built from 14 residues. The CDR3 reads CASSPEDRGTEAFF. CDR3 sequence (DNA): TGTGCCAGCTCACCAGAGGACAGGGGAACTGAAGCTTTCTTT.

DNA of the CDR3: TGTGCCAGCAGCCAAGTTGGGAGCTCCTATAATTCACCCCTCCACTTT. Its protein product is CASSQVGSSYNSPLHF. V gene TRBV3-1 (or the pseudogene TRBV3-2) combines with J gene TRBJ1-6, with no clear D. The CDR3 consists of 16 residues. Germline V gene sequence: CDR1 LGHDT, CDR2 YNNKEL (reference sequence). V was pared by 1 base and J by 0 bases, with 7 bases between.

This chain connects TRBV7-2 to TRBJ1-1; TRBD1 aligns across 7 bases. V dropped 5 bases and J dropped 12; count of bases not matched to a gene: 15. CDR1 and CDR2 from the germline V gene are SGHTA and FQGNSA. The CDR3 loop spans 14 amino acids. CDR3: CASSQRPAQGMTFF. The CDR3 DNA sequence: TGTGCCAGCAGCCAAAGACCCGCACAGGGGATGACTTTCTTT.

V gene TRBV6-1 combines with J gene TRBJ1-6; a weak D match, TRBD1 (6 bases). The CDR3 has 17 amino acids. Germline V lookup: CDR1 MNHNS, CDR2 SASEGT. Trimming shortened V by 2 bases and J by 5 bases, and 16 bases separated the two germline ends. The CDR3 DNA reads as TGTGCCAGCAGTGAATTAGGACAGTTCAGAAATAATTCACCCCTCCACTTT. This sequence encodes CASSELGQFRNNSPLHF.

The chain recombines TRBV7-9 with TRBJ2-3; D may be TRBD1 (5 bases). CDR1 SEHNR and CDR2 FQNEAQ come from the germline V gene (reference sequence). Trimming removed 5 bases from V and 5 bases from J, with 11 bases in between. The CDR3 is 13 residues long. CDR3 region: CASSDEQEDTQYF. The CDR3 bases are TGTGCCAGCAGCGATGAACAGGAAGATACGCAGTATTTT.

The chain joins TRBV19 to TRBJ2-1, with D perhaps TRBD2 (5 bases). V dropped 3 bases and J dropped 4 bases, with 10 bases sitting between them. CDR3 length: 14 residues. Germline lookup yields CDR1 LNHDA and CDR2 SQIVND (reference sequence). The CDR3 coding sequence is TGTGCCAGTAGTATCCTAGCCTCGTACAATGAGCAGTTCTTC. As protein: CASSILASYNEQFF.

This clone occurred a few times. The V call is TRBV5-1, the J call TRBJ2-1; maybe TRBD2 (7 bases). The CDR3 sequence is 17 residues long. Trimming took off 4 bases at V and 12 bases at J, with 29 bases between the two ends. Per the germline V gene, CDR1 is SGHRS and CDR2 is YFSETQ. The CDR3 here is CASSPGGTGGGSGGQFF. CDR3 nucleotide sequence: TGCGCCAGCAGCCCAGGTGGGACTGGGGGGGGCTCCGGTGGGCAGTTCTTC.

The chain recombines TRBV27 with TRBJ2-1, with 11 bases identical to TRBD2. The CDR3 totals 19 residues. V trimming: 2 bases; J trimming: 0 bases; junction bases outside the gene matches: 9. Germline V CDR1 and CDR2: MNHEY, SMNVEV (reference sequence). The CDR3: CASSLKLAGVTSSYNEQFF. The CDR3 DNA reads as TGTGCCAGCAGTTTAAAACTAGCGGGGGTTACCAGCTCCTACAATGAGCAGTTCTTC.

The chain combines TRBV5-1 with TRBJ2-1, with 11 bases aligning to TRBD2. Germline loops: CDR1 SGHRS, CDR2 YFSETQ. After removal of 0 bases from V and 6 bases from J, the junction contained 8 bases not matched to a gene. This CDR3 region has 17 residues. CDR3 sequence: CASSLVYLAGGSNEQFF. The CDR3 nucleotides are TGCGCCAGCAGCTTGGTTTATCTAGCGGGGGGCAGCAATGAGCAGTTCTTC.

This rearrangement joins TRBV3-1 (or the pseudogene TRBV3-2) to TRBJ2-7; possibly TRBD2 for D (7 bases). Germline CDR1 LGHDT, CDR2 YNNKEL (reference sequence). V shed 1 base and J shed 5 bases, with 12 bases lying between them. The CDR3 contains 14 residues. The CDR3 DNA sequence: TGTGCCAGCAGCCAAGTGGGGGAGGGGGACGAGCAGTACTTC. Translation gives CASSQVGEGDEQYF.

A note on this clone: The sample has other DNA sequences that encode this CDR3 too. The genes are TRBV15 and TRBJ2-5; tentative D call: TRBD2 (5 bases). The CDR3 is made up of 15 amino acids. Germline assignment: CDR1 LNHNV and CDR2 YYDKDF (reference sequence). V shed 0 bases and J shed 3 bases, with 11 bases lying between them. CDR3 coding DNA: TGTGCCACCAGCAGAGATCTAGCAGGAAAAGAGACCCAGTACTTC. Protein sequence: CATSRDLAGKETQYF.

The CDR3 region is CASNPAPSGWIYNEQFF. CDR3 bases: TGTGCCAGCAATCCTGCCCCTAGCGGGTGGATCTACAATGAGCAGTTCTTC. This chain links TRBV2 with TRBJ2-1; 8 nucleotides match TRBD2. Trimming removed 7 bases from V and 3 bases from J; junction bases left unmatched: 14. CDR1 and CDR2 (germline): SNHLY, FYNNEI. The CDR3 loop spans 17 amino acids. The full variable domain, rest sourced from reference TRBV2 and TRBJ2-1, is EPEVTQTPSHQVTQMGQEVILRCVPISNHLYFYWYRQILGQKVEFLVSFYNNEISEKSEIFDDQFSVERPDGSNFTLKIRSTKLEDSAMYFCASNPAPSGWIYNEQFFGPGTRLTVL.

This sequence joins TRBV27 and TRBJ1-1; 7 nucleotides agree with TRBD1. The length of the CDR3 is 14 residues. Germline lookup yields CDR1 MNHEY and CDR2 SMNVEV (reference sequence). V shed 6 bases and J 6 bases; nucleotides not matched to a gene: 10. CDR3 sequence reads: CASRTQGRSPEAFF. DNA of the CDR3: TGTGCCAGCAGGACACAGGGGCGGTCTCCTGAAGCTTTCTTT.

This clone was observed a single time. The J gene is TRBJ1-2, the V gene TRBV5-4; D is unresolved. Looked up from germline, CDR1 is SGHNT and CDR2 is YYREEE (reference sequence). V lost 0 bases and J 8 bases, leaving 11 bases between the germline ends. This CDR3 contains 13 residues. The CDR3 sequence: CASSLGGQSGYTF. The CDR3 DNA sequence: TGTGCCAGCAGCTTGGGCGGCCAGAGCGGCTACACCTTC. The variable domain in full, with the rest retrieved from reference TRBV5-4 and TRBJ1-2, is ETGVTQSPTHLIKTRGQQVTLRCSSQSGHNTVSWYQQALGQGPQFIFQYYREEENGRGNFPPRFSGLQFPNYSSELNVNALELDDSALYLCASSLGGQSGYTFGSGTRLTVV.

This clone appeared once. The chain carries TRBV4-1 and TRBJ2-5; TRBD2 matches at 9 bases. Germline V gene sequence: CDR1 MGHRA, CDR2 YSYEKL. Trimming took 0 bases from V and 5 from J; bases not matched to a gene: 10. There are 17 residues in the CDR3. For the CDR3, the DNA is TGCGCCAGCAGCCAAGATCGGGCTAGCGGGGAGTGGGAGACCCAGTACTTC. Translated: CASSQDRASGEWETQYF.

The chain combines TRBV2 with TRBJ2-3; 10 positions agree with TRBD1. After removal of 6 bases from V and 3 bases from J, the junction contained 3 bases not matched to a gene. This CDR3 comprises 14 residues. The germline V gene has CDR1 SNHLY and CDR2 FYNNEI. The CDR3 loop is CASSRTGGTDTQYF. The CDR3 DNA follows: TGTGCCAGCAGCCGGACAGGGGGGACAGATACGCAGTATTTT. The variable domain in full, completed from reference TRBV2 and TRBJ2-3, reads EPEVTQTPSHQVTQMGQEVILRCVPISNHLYFYWYRQILGQKVEFLVSFYNNEISEKSEIFDDQFSVERPDGSNFTLKIRSTKLEDSAMYFCASSRTGGTDTQYFGPGTRLTVL.

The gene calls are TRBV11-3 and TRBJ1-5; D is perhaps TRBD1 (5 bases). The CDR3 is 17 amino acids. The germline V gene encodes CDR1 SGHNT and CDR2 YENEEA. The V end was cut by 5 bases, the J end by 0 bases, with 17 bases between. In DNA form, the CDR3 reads TGTGCCAGCAGCCCCCAGATTATAGGGGTTAGCAATCAGCCCCAGCATTTT. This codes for CASSPQIIGVSNQPQHF.

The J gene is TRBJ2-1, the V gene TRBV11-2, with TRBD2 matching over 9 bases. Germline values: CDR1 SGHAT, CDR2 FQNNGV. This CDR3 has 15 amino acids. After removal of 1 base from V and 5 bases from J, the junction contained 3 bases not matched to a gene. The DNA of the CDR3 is TGTGCCAGCAGCTTAGGCGGGGGGGGAAACAATGAGCAGTTCTTC. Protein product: CASSLGGGGNNEQFF.